What follows are 25 T cell receptor beta chains derived from one specimen sequenced in a study of regulatory and conventional T cells in breast cancer. TCRdb called the PCR reads again in MiXCR, with one record for every CDR3 protein. The table shows roughly 15,000 distinct CDR3 sequences, with around a third occurring only once. The sequenced material came from conventional T cells from blood. These receptors all come from a female donor in good health.

There are a few counts of this clonotype. The rearrangement links TRBV20-1 to TRBJ2-1; 10 nucleotides match TRBD2. V lost 3 bases and J lost 16; bases outside the gene matches: 6. Per the germline V gene, CDR1 is DFQATT and CDR2 is SNEGSKA (reference sequence). The CDR3 has 11 residues. CDR3 DNA: TGCAGTGCTAGGGCTAGCGGGAGAACATTCTTC. Translated, it gives CSARASGRTFF.

In this sample, this clonotype is medium-sized. The chain uses TRBV25-1 and TRBJ1-1; D remains unclear. The CDR3 extends over 15 amino acids. V was trimmed by 2 bases and J by 4 bases, leaving 14 bases between them. The V gene's germline CDR1 is MGHDK and CDR2 SYGVNS. DNA of the CDR3: TGTGCCAGCAGTGAAATCGGGTTGGTTAGCACTGAAGCTTTCTTT. This codes for CASSEIGLVSTEAFF.

In regard to this clonotype: The DNA is left out, because the CDR3 cannot be placed on it with certainty; the CDR3 is given as TCRdb lists it. The chain employs TRBV30 and TRBJ1-1; TRBD1 reflects the table's D call only, with no check against the DNA. Germline V gives CDR1 GTSNPN, CDR2 SVGIG (reference sequence). The CDR3 spans 13 amino acids, including both terminal residues. The CDR3 sequence: CAWSVGRGTGAFF.

This clonotype was found many times. The chain joins TRBV7-6 to TRBJ1-1; TRBD1 is a possible D gene (6 bases). The CDR3 spans 14 residues. The ends were cut back, 5 bases at V and 4 bases at J, with 14 bases in the middle. The germline V gene encodes CDR1 SGHVS and CDR2 FNYEAQ. The CDR3 sequence is CASSEGVDSTEAFF. The DNA of the CDR3 is TGTGCCAGCAGCGAGGGGGTTGATTCCACTGAAGCTTTCTTT.

With respect to this clonotype: A much larger clonotype is one base distant, so this may be a read error. The chain links TRBV12-3 or TRBV12-4 to TRBJ2-1, with 7 bases aligning to TRBD1. The CDR3 is 16 amino acids. Trimming removed 10 bases from V and 1 base from J; junction bases left unmatched: 13. The CDR3 DNA follows: TGTGCCAACACCCGCAACAGGGGAATTTCCTACAATGAGCAGTTCTTC. This gives the protein CANTRNRGISYNEQFF.

By proportion, this clonotype is medium-sized (0.01 to 0.1%). The chain combines TRBV5-4 with TRBJ2-3; D gene ambiguous. Germline-derived CDR1 and CDR2 are SGHNT and YYREEE (reference sequence). V was pared by 6 bases and J by 0 bases, with 8 bases between. CDR3 size: 13 residues. In DNA form, the CDR3 reads TGTGCCAGCACCCTCACCAGCACAGATACGCAGTATTTT. This gives the protein CASTLTSTDTQYF.

The chain carries TRBV12-3 or TRBV12-4 and TRBJ1-2, with 9 nucleotides matching TRBD1. The CDR3 is made up of 13 amino acids. The trim removed 8 bases at V and 2 bases at J, leaving 3 bases unmatched. In nucleotides, the CDR3 is TGTGCCAGCTGGACAGGGGACAACTATGGCTACACCTTC. Its translation: CASWTGDNYGYTF.

The CDR3: CASNSLLGAFTDTQYF. The CDR3 nucleotides are TGTGCCAGCAACTCACTTCTGGGGGCCTTCACAGATACGCAGTATTTT. The chain links TRBV7-2 to TRBJ2-3; D perhaps matches TRBD1 (6 bases). The CDR3 is made up of 16 amino acids. CDR1 is SGHTA, CDR2 FQGNSA, per germline. V shed 7 bases and J shed 2 bases, with 19 bases lying between them.

This rearrangement joins TRBV7-2 to TRBJ2-5, with 7 bases aligning to TRBD1. This CDR3 has 15 amino acids. The germline gives CDR1 SGHTA, CDR2 FQGNSA. The V gene end was trimmed by 5 bases and the J gene end by 1 base; junction bases not matched to a gene: 7. The CDR3 bases are TGTGCCAGCAGCGTAGGGGGCAGGCTCCAAGAGACCCAGTACTTC. The encoded protein is CASSVGGRLQETQYF.

This sequence joins TRBV6-2 or TRBV6-3 and TRBJ1-5, with D unclear. Germline CDR1 and CDR2: MNHEY and SVGEGT. Trimming left V 6 bases short and J 0 bases short, with 3 bases between. The CDR3 is 12 amino acids. CDR3 nucleotides: TGTGCCAGCAGGGATAGCAATCAGCCCCAGCATTTT. It yields the protein CASRDSNQPQHF.

The J gene is TRBJ1-1, the V gene TRBV9; D is ambiguous. V lost 3 bases and J lost 1, with 7 bases in between. This CDR3 spans 13 amino acids. CDR1 SGDLS and CDR2 YYNGEE come from the germline V gene. This CDR3 is CASSGPPNTEAFF. The CDR3 DNA sequence: TGTGCCAGCAGCGGACCCCCGAACACTGAAGCTTTCTTT.

This clonotype is categorized as medium-sized. This chain uses TRBV12-3 or TRBV12-4 with TRBJ1-5; a weak D match, TRBD1 (5 bases). This CDR3 is built from 14 residues. V was cut by 3 bases and J by 2 bases, with 8 bases left in between. The CDR3 DNA follows: TGTGCCAGCAGTTTGGGGCGAGGCAATCAGCCCCAGCATTTT. It encodes CASSLGRGNQPQHF.

The rearrangement links TRBV6-2 or TRBV6-3 to TRBJ2-7; 8 bases agree with TRBD1. Per germline, CDR1 MNHEY and CDR2 SVGEGT. There are 15 residues in the CDR3. Unmatched junction bases numbered 13, after V lost 6 bases and J lost 6 bases. CDR3 region: CASSFPQGARGEQYF. DNA of the CDR3: TGTGCCAGCAGCTTTCCGCAGGGGGCGCGGGGCGAGCAGTACTTC.

The sample holds a few counts of this clonotype. The chain is built from TRBV27 and TRBJ1-1; 9 nucleotides line up with TRBD1. The germline gives CDR1 MNHEY, CDR2 SMNVEV (reference sequence). V lost 7 bases, J lost 5 bases, and 8 bases stayed unmatched. This CDR3 spans 14 amino acids. CDR3 in amino acids: CASTPQGARTEAFF. The CDR3 DNA reads as TGTGCCAGCACCCCACAGGGGGCTCGGACTGAAGCTTTCTTT.

This clonotype was detected ten times or more. This chain connects TRBV28 to TRBJ1-2; no reliable D call. V gave up 3 bases and J gave up 4 bases, with 6 bases separating them. Germline V gene sequence: CDR1 MDHEN, CDR2 SYDVKM. The CDR3 has 12 residues. The CDR3 is CASSLEVYGYTF. CDR3 coding DNA: TGTGCCAGCAGTTTGGAGGTCTATGGCTACACCTTC.

This clonotype was recorded only once. J is TRBJ2-1 and V is TRBV4-1, with D tentatively TRBD1 or TRBD2 (6 bases each). Germline CDR1 and CDR2: MGHRA and YSYEKL. CDR3 length: 16 residues. The V and J ends lost 1 base and 5 bases respectively, with 15 bases between them. The CDR3 loop is CASSQGGASRHNEQFF. In nucleotides, the CDR3 is TGCGCCAGCAGCCAAGGGGGGGCTAGCAGACACAATGAGCAGTTCTTC.

This clonotype was seen a handful of times. V is TRBV29-1 and J is TRBJ1-4; D is undetermined. The germline V and J ends were trimmed by 3 bases and 3 bases, with 11 bases remaining between them. The CDR3 extends over 14 amino acids. Germline assignment: CDR1 SQVTM and CDR2 ANQGSEA. The CDR3 loop is CSVDGGPANEKLFF. The CDR3 DNA sequence: TGCAGCGTTGATGGAGGACCGGCTAATGAAAAACTGTTTTTT.

This chain uses TRBV28 with TRBJ1-5; D ambiguous. Germline CDR1 is MDHEN and CDR2 is SYDVKM. CDR3 length equals 14 residues. Trimming stripped 7 bases from V and 7 bases from J, with 17 bases between. The CDR3, as DNA: TGTGCCAGCATTTCCTGGGAGGAGGGCCAGCCCCAGCATTTT. Translation: CASISWEEGQPQHF.

Notes on this clonotype: A read error is possible here, since a much larger clone lies one base away. The chain employs TRBV11-2 and TRBJ2-7; 7 positions match TRBD1. V lost 2 bases, J lost 5 bases, and 9 bases stayed unmatched. CDR3 size: 15 residues. Germline V gives CDR1 SGHAT, CDR2 FQNNGV. CDR3 amino acids: CASSLFRSQGDEQYF. The CDR3 DNA reads TGTGCCAGCAGCTTATTCCGGAGTCAGGGGGACGAGCAGTACTTC.

This clonotype has a single count. This chain links TRBV7-9 with TRBJ2-2; no definite D call. The germline V and J ends were trimmed by 6 bases and 7 bases, with 12 bases remaining between them. Germline CDR1 SEHNR, CDR2 FQNEAQ (reference sequence). CDR3 length equals 13 residues. CDR3 in amino acids: CASRKSKVGELFF. The CDR3 region has the DNA TGTGCCAGCAGAAAATCTAAGGTCGGGGAGCTGTTTTTT.

The genes are TRBV9 and TRBJ1-1; D unresolved. Between the trimmed V and J ends, which lost 0 bases and 1 base, there was a span of 7 bases. Germline CDR1 SGDLS, CDR2 YYNGEE. The CDR3 has 14 residues. The CDR3, as DNA: TGTGCCAGCAGCGTAGATATAGGGAACACTGAAGCTTTCTTT. Translated, it gives CASSVDIGNTEAFF.

Regarding this clonotype: This may be a read error: a much more frequent sequence differs by one nucleotide. DNA for the CDR3: TGTGCCAGCAGCTTAGGCAGGTGGACACGTGCCTACGAGCAGTACTTC. It codes for CASSLGRWTRAYEQYF. The V and J genes are TRBV13 and TRBJ2-7; possible D gene TRBD1, 5 bases. The CDR3 runs 16 residues. Germline assignment: CDR1 PRHDT and CDR2 FYEKMQ (reference sequence). The ends were cut back, 0 bases at V and 2 bases at J, with 14 bases in the middle.

This clonotype appeared many times. V is TRBV5-1 and J is TRBJ2-4; 9 nucleotides line up with TRBD1. The CDR3 runs 13 residues. With V trimmed by 5 bases and J by 6 bases, 3 bases remained unmatched. Germline CDR1 is SGHRS and CDR2 is YFSETQ. CDR3 sequence reads: CASSWDRANIQYF. CDR3 DNA sequence: TGCGCCAGCAGTTGGGACAGGGCAAACATTCAGTACTTC.

Note on this clonotype: A read error is possible here, since a much larger clone lies one base away. The V gene is TRBV20-1, the J gene TRBJ1-5; no firm D call. V was cut by 1 base and J by 9 bases, with 13 bases left in between. Germline lookup yields CDR1 DFQATT and CDR2 SNEGSKA (reference sequence). This CDR3 is built from 13 residues. The chain's CDR3 is CSARVPGGRPQHF. DNA for the CDR3: TGCAGTGCTAGAGTCCCTGGCGGTCGGCCCCAGCATTTT.

This clonotype was counted a few times. V is TRBV19 and J is TRBJ1-2; 9 bases are shared with TRBD1. V lost 7 bases to trimming and J lost 6 bases; unmatched junction nucleotides: 9. The germline V gene encodes CDR1 LNHDA and CDR2 SQIVND (reference sequence). The CDR3 totals 14 residues. CDR3 in amino acids: CASILGTGIDGYTF. For the CDR3, the DNA is TGTGCCAGTATTCTAGGGACAGGGATTGATGGCTACACCTTC.